This is a list of T cell receptor beta chains from one sample in a study of blood T cell repertoires in COVID-19. Data came from immunoSEQ multiplex PCR; TCRdb stores just in-frame clones and leaves some out. The table includes around 65,000 clones, roughly 80% detected once. The sequenced material came from peripheral blood. The receptors were gathered from a human donor in a cohort sampled during active COVID-19. Each CDR3 is given with its conserved first and last residue.

V gene: TRBV30
J gene: TRBJ1-6
CDR3 protein: CAWSNRGYNSPLHF

V gene: TRBV19
J gene: TRBJ2-7
CDR3 protein: CASSIYPGGANSYEQYF

V gene: TRBV12-5
J gene: TRBJ2-3
CDR3 protein: CASGLGGQGRTDTQYF

V gene: TRBV29-1
J gene: TRBJ2-3
CDR3 protein: CSVVSPPDTQYF

V gene: TRBV18
J gene: TRBJ1-4
CDR3 protein: CASSLGSATNEKLFF

V gene: TRBV6-5
J gene: TRBJ2-1
CDR3 protein: CASSPSGGSYNEQFF

V gene: TRBV5-4
J gene: TRBJ2-2
CDR3 protein: CASLGTGGDGELFF

V gene: TRBV27
J gene: TRBJ1-4
CDR3 protein: CASPPGTGEANEKLFF

V gene: TRBV13
J gene: TRBJ1-2
CDR3 protein: CASSTRQGQDGYTF

V gene: TRBV30
J gene: TRBJ2-2
CDR3 protein: CAWSVRRSGWPENTGELFF